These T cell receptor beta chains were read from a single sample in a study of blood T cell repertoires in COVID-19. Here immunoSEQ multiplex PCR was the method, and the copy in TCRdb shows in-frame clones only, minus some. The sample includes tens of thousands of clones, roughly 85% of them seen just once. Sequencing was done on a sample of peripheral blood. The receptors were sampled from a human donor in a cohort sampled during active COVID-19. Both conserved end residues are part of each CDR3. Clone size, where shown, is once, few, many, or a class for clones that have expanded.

cdr3_aa: CASSPPGQGTYEQYF
clone_size: NA
v_call: TRBV28

cdr3_aa: CASSHRDRRNYGYTF
clone_size: NA
v_call: TRBV9

cdr3_aa: CASSEAAGARGINTEAFF
clone_size: NA
v_call: TRBV6-1

cdr3_aa: CASSFLPGHQPEAQYF
clone_size: NA
v_call: TRBV13

cdr3_aa: CASSTGWGGYNEQFF
clone_size: NA
v_call: TRBV2

cdr3_aa: CASSLLGGANTGELFF
clone_size: NA
v_call: TRBV11-3

cdr3_aa: CASGTSGMSSYEQYF
clone_size: NA
v_call: TRBV28

cdr3_aa: CASSARGGQYF
clone_size: NA
v_call: TRBV5-8

cdr3_aa: CASSLTAGGSSYNEQFF
clone_size: NA
v_call: TRBV5-1

cdr3_aa: CASSIAGTDTQYF
clone_size: once
v_call: TRBV19

cdr3_aa: CAGGDPGMNTEAFF
clone_size: NA
v_call: TRBV6-5

cdr3_aa: CASSLVELNEKLFF
clone_size: once
v_call: TRBV5-5

cdr3_aa: CASSLTSGRAYNEQFF
clone_size: NA
v_call: TRBV5-1

cdr3_aa: CASSLVATDTQYF
clone_size: NA
v_call: TRBV11-1

cdr3_aa: CASSESGDTYEQYF
clone_size: NA
v_call: TRBV10-2

cdr3_aa: CASSLRSGGGKTDTQYF
clone_size: NA
v_call: TRBV7-8

cdr3_aa: CASSQDRGTGEPTNEKLFF
clone_size: NA
v_call: TRBV4-1

cdr3_aa: CASSQTGTLSNQPQHF
clone_size: NA
v_call: TRBV19